This TCR beta chain came from a study of blood T cells in healthy people across ages (dated by TCRdb to between 2014 and 2016). Regarding the research as a whole: In model experiments, template switching captured roughly one uniquely barcoded TCR beta cDNA molecule for every two T cells. The donors were divided into four age groups: young (average around 17 years), middle-aged (roughly 42), aged (roughly 60) and long-lived (about 84). The study analyzed two additional independent replicas of 1 million unique cDNA reads from the same blood draw for two donors, one aged 18 to 29 and one aged 80 or older. The study measured age-related changes in TCR beta repertoire diversity using deep sequencing normalized with unique cDNA molecular identifiers.

Systemically healthy Caucasian individuals from Russia, 39 in total and aged about 6 to 90 years, were included as donors. Each donor gave 8.5 to 10 milliliters of peripheral blood, collected into EDTA-treated Vacutainer tubes. Ficoll-Paque density-gradient centrifugation was used to isolate PBMCs, with at least 7 million obtained per sample. Trizol reagent was used to extract total RNA from PBMCs, with at least 5 micrograms per sample. Naive CD45RAhigh/CD27high T cell percentages were measured by flow cytometry on a PBMC aliquot from every donor. The receptor library was made with 5' RACE. TCRdb shows the sequencer as Illumina HiSeq 2500. A second PCR of about 6 to 11 cycles was run with a J-beta primer mix and a sample-barcoded 5' primer. A template-switch 5' adaptor carrying 12 random nucleotides introduced a unique molecular identifier onto each TCR beta cDNA molecule. Each sample yielded at least 2.5 million CDR3-containing paired-end reads. The Mint cDNA synthesis kit, primed by a TRBC-specific oligonucleotide, was used to synthesize first-strand cDNA from all RNA. All cDNA was treated with uracil-DNA glycosylase and then went through a first 18-cycle PCR with the universal primers M1SS and BC2_uni_R. The authors' analysis ran thus. Each sample was normalized by randomly selecting 1 million high-quality reads, each carrying a distinct molecular identifier. Instead of being binned into consensus sequences, reads with shared molecular identifiers were discarded. MiTCR, run with a Q25 quality threshold and the strictest error-elimination algorithm, handled CDR3 identification, clonotype clustering and error correction. A nonparametric unseen species model with Euler transformation was used to estimate a lower bound on total TCR beta diversity. Starting from the raw public reads, TCRdb applied fastp trimming at Q25, assembled clones with MiXCR and retained in-frame beta chains. Every CDR3 protein is listed once, alongside the most common genes and DNA of its rows. What appears here as the V and J calls and clone size reflects TCRdb's work, not the paper's. Across this sample there are some 760,000 distinct CDR3 sequences, with around 25% seen only once. Approximately 4% of the sample lies in the top ten.

Trimming at the junction amounts to 2 bases on V and 9 bases on J, and the germline ends lie 17 bases apart. From a lookup of the germline V gene, CDR1 and CDR2 are SGHDN and FVKESK. The CDR3 has 16 amino acids, counting the end cysteine and phenylalanine. Here the CDR3 DNA is all that survives: 48 bases in frame from base 1. Points the paper makes about the study in general: Observed TCR beta diversity per million T cells fell roughly linearly with age, and a significant reduction was already apparent by age around 36. Bulk unsorted PBMC profiling prevented conclusive comparison of naive and antigen-experienced compartments. Compared with the aged group, more naive CD4+ T cells, fewer expanded clones and increased TCR diversity were shown by the long-lived group, suggesting age selection. The percentage of naive T cells measured by flow cytometry correlated strongly with observed TCR beta diversity. Because donor CMV infection status was unknown, age-related changes in expanded clonotypes were potentially confounded. Estimates of total diversity from one million sequenced T cells were regarded as lower bounds and underestimates.

Concerning this clonotype itself: Its antigen has not been determined. Within one base of it there is no much larger clone, and no base qualities were kept.

The same sample was also used in a study of T cells of mothers and their children. Taken from the second paper: The donors were nine systemically healthy Caucasian individuals, made up of three mothers and their six children. cDNA synthesis consumed the entire amount of extracted RNA, loaded at 1.5 ug RNA in each 15 ul reaction. Sample barcodes and 2-4 random nucleotides were added via the M1S primer in the second PCR. Over 8.5 million TCR beta CDR3 reads came from each mother, compared with some 3.1 million reads from each child. TCR recombination output is similarly shaped by thymic selection in related and unrelated pairs, with a minor effect exerted by inherited differences. Related mother-child pairs always showed normalized repertoire overlap that was slightly higher than in unrelated mother-child pairs, though the difference was never significant. With a sensitivity of approximately 93 clones per million clonotypes, no persistent microchimeric T cell clones were detected. In the study, deep NGS was used to compare the TCR beta repertoires of mothers and children, and features distinguishing related mother-child pairs from unrelated individuals were sought. Mothers averaged 40 +/- 4 years of age and children averaged around 10 +/- 4 years. After adapter ligation was performed with NEBNext reagents, the libraries were sequenced on an Illumina HiSeq 2000 with 100+100 nt paired-end reads. Mother and child libraries were prepared a month apart and sequenced in separate runs to prevent cross-contamination. Between roughly 500,000 and 2,300,000 distinct TCR beta clonotypes were identified per donor. Naive TCR beta clonotypes were estimated from low-frequency clonotypes matched to each donor's FACS-determined naive share, without sorting.

The source of this sequence is a boy between 5 and 17 years old in good health. Recombination linked TRBV14 to TRBJ1-6, with the D gene not confidently named. The sequencing sample was made of blood. The nucleotide sequence is given as TGTGCCAGCAGCCAACAAGCCGGGGTTCCCAGTTCACCCCTCCACTTT. Translated, it gives CASSQQAGVPSSPLHF. Extended through the reference TRBV14 and TRBJ1-6 proteins, this CDR3 yields the full variable domain: EAGVTQFPSHSVIEKGQTVTLRCDPISGHDNLYWYRRVMGKEIKFLLHFVKESKQDESGMPNNRFLAERTGGTYSTLKVQPAELEDSGVYFCASSQQAGVPSSPLHFGNGTRLTVT.